The 7 T cell receptor beta chains listed next were all sequenced from one sample in a study of beta chain features in type 1 diabetes. Broader study findings: All four CD4+ subsets of Type 1 diabetes patients contained TCRB CDR3s that were moderately but significantly shorter.

Expressed TCRB transcripts were sequenced, since all the RNA that had been isolated was reverse transcribed. Data came from immunoSEQ multiplex PCR; TCRdb stores just in-frame clones and leaves some out. The top ten hold around 0.016% of the sample, which has roughly 330,000 clones, approximately 12% seen once. Their cognate antigens are unknown. The sequenced sample was naive CD4+ T cells from blood. The receptors here all came from a woman between 18 and 29 years old with type 1 diabetes.

This clone was observed a handful of times. The chain links TRBV19 to TRBJ2-2; 7 nucleotides match TRBD2. Trimming took 6 bases from V and 5 from J; bases not matched to a gene: 6. In germline, CDR1 is LNHDA, CDR2 SQIVND (reference sequence). The CDR3 runs 14 residues. CDR3 protein: CASSLADLTGELFF. The CDR3 nucleotides read TGTGCCAGTAGCCTAGCGGACCTGACCGGGGAGCTGTTTTTT. Supplemented by reference TRBV19 and TRBJ2-2, the full variable domain reads DGGITQSPKYLFRKEGQNVTLSCEQNLNHDAMYWYRQDPGQGLRLIYYSQIVNDFQKGDIAEGYSVSREKKESFPLTVTSAQKNPTAFYLCASSLADLTGELFFGEGSRLTVL.

This chain connects TRBV5-1 to TRBJ1-1, with TRBD1 matching over 8 bases. The CDR3 covers 14 residues. Germline V gene data show CDR1 as SGHRS and CDR2 as YFSETQ. V lost 2 bases, J lost 5 bases, and 5 bases stayed unmatched. As DNA, the CDR3 is TGCGCCAGCAGCTTCGCAGACAGGGGTACTGAAGCTTTCTTT. Amino acids: CASSFADRGTEAFF.

Concerning this clone itself: This sample includes further DNA sequences coding for the same CDR3. The rearrangement joins TRBV5-4 to TRBJ1-1; D is uncertain. Germline values: CDR1 SGHNT, CDR2 YYREEE (reference sequence). The ends were cut back, 3 bases at V and 0 bases at J, with 6 bases in the middle. The CDR3 is made up of 13 amino acids. This chain's CDR3 is CASSSGVNTEAFF. CDR3 DNA: TGTGCCAGCAGCTCCGGAGTGAACACTGAAGCTTTCTTT.

This clone was seen a handful of times. This chain links TRBV6-5 with TRBJ2-5, with TRBD2 identical over 13 bases. Germline CDR1 is MNHEY and CDR2 is SVGAGI. The CDR3 extends over 14 amino acids. Trimming cost V 8 bases and J 3 bases; bases outside gene matches: 3. CDR3 sequence: CASRLAGGKETQYF. CDR3 sequence (DNA): TGTGCCAGCCGACTAGCGGGAGGAAAAGAGACCCAGTACTTC.

The chain carries TRBV11-2 and TRBJ2-3, with 9 bases that match TRBD2. The CDR3 contains 17 residues. Germline trimming cut 5 bases from V and 3 bases from J; bases unmatched to any gene: 12. The germline V gene encodes CDR1 SGHAT and CDR2 FQNNGV. The CDR3 nucleotides are TGTGCCAGCAGCCGTACTCTAGCGGGAAGTGTTACAGATACGCAGTATTTT. Its translation: CASSRTLAGSVTDTQYF.

This clone was observed a handful of times. Other nucleotide sequences in the sample specify the same CDR3. The gene calls are TRBV5-1 and TRBJ2-1; 15 positions agree with TRBD2. Trimming cost V 4 bases and J 7 bases; bases outside gene matches: 3. CDR3 size: 15 residues. Germline V CDR1 and CDR2: SGHRS, YFSETQ. The CDR3 is CASSPGTSGRNEQFF. The DNA of the CDR3 is TGCGCCAGCAGCCCGGGGACTAGCGGGAGGAATGAGCAGTTCTTC.

This clone has only a few counts. The chain recombines TRBV4-3 with TRBJ2-2; D perhaps matches TRBD2 (7 bases). CDR1 is LGHNA, CDR2 YSLEER, per germline. The CDR3 sequence is 15 residues long. Trimming left V 4 bases short and J 6 bases short, with 15 bases between. CDR3 bases: TGCGCCAGCAGCCGCCCCGGGGGGCGATCCGGGGAGCTGTTTTTT. Its protein is CASSRPGGRSGELFF.